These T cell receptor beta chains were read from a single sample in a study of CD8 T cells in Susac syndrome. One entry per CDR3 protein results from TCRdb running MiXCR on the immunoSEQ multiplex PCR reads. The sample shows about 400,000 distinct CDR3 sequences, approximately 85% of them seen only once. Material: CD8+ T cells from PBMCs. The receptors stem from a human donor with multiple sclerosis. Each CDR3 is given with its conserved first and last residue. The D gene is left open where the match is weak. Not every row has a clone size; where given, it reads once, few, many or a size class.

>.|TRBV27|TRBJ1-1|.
TGTGCCAGCACCCCCGGGGCTAAGGGTTGGACTGAAGCTTTCTTT
CASTPGAKGWTEAFF
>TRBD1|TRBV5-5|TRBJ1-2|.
TGTGCCAGCAGCTTATCACAGGGGGCGGTTGGCTACACCTTC
CASSLSQGAVGYTF
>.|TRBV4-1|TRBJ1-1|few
TGCGCCAGCAGCCTGTCCACAGCTATGAACACTGAAGCTTTCTTT
CASSLSTAMNTEAFF
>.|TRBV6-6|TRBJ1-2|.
TGTGCCAGCAGTTACTCGACCGAATCGTATGGCTACACCTTC
CASSYSTESYGYTF
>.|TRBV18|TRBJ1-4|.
TGTGCCAGCTCACCACCGACAGCCGGACGGGAAAAACTGTTTTTT
CASSPPTAGREKLFF
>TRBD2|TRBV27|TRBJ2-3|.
TGTGCCAGCAGTTCGTCACTAGCGGGAGGGCCCTTAGGCACAGATACGCAGTATTTT
CASSSSLAGGPLGTDTQYF
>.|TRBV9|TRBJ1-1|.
TGTGCCAGCAGCGTAGGGCAGGGGCCGATGAACACTGAAGCTTTCTTT
CASSVGQGPMNTEAFF
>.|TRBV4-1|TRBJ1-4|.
TGCGCCAGCACTCAGGTTGTGGGTGAAAAACTGTTTTTT
CASTQVVGEKLFF
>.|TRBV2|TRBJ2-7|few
TGTGCCAGCAGTGTACCGGAGGCGTTGGGCGAGCAGTACTTC
CASSVPEALGEQYF
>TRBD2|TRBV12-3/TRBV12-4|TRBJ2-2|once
TGTGCCAGCAGTTTATTCCCAGCGGGGGGCACCGGGGAGCTGTTTTTT
CASSLFPAGGTGELFF
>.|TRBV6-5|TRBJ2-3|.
TGTGCCAGCAGTTACTCGACCCCACAACGCACAGATACGCAGTATTTT
CASSYSTPQRTDTQYF
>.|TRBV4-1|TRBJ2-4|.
TGCGCCAGCAGCGGCGGGGCTGGCAAAAACATTCAGTACTTC
CASSGGAGKNIQYF
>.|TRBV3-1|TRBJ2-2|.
TGTGCCGTGGGTTCTGGGACGGAGGGGACCGGGGAGCTGTTTTTT
CAVGSGTEGTGELFF
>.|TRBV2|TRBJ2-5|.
TGTGCCAGCAGTGTGAGGACGATCAAGGAGACCCAGTACTTC
CASSVRTIKETQYF
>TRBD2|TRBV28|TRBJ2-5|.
TGTGCCAGCAGCCCTGTCGGGGGAGGGGAGACCCAGTACTTC
CASSPVGGGETQYF
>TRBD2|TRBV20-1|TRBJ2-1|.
TGCAGTGCTAGAGAACCCGGGACTAGCATCTCTAATGAGCAGTTCTTC
CSAREPGTSISNEQFF
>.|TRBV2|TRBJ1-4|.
TGTGCCAGCAGGTTGGGGGCAGAAGAAAAACTGTTTTTT
CASRLGAEEKLFF
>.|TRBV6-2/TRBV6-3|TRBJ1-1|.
TGTGCCAGCAGTTACGAAGGATTGGAAGCTTTCTTT
CASSYEGLEAFF
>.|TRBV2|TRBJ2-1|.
TGTGCCAGCAGTGACCCGGACTACCCCTCTAATGAGCAGTTCTTC
CASSDPDYPSNEQFF
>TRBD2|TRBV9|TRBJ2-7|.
TGTGCCAGCAGCCCCCGGACTAGCGGGGGGACTTACGAGCAGTACTTC
CASSPRTSGGTYEQYF
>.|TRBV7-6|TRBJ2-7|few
TGTGCCAGCAGCAGTCGGACAGCGGGCGAGCAGTACTTC
CASSSRTAGEQYF
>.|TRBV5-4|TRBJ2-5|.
TGTGCCAGCAGCCCGGGGAAAAGGGGTCGGGGATCCCTGGAAGAGACCCAGTACTTC
CASSPGKRGRGSLEETQYF
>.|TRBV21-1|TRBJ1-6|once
TGTGCCAGCAGCAATTGGACAGGAGCAATACGGAGCTCCTATAATTCACCCCTCCACTTT
CASSNWTGAIRSSYNSPLHF
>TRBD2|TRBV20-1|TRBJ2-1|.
TGCAGTGCCCCGGAAGTTGGGACTAGCGGGTATTTCTACAATGAGCAGTTCTTC
CSAPEVGTSGYFYNEQFF
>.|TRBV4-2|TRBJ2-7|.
TGTGCCGGCAGCCAAGAGGGGTTGGGACCGGCCCAAGACGAAGAGCAGTACTTC
CAGSQEGLGPAQDEEQYF
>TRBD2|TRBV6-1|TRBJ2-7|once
TGTGCCAGCAGTGACCCCAGCGGGGTAGCACTCGAGCAGTACTTC
CASSDPSGVALEQYF
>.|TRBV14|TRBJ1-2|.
TGTGCCAGCAGCCCCCAGCAGGGAAGAAGGGACTACACCTTC
CASSPQQGRRDYTF
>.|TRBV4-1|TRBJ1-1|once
TGCGCCAGCAGCCAAGATCGGATGCTGGGCTACACTGAAGCTTTCTTT
CASSQDRMLGYTEAFF
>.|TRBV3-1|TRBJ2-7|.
TGTGCCAGCAGCCAAGGATGGGGGTACGAGCAGTACTTC
CASSQGWGYEQYF
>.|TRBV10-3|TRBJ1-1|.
TGTGCCATCAGCGCCTGGACAGAGAACACTGAAGCTTTCTTT
CAISAWTENTEAFF
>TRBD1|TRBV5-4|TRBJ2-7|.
TGTGCCAGCAGCTTTGAAGGGGACAGGAAACAGTACTTC
CASSFEGDRKQYF
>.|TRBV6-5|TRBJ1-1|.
TGTGCCAGCAGGGACTGGTCGGTCACTGAAGCTTTCTTT
CASRDWSVTEAFF
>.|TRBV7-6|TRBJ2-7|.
TGTGCCAGCAGCCCGGGGCAGGACCCTTTCGAGCAGTACTTC
CASSPGQDPFEQYF
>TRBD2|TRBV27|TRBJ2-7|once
TGTGCCAGCAGTTTTATGGGCGGGAGGGCCTTCTACGAGCAGTACTTC
CASSFMGGRAFYEQYF
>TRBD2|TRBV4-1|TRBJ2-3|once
TGCGCCAGCACCCGACTAGCGGGGGCCGGGGATACGCAGTATTTT
CASTRLAGAGDTQYF
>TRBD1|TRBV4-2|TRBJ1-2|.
TGTGCCAGCAGCCAAGAGACAGGGTTTTACTACACCTTC
CASSQETGFYYTF
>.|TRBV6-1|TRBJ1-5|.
TGTGCCAGCAGTGAAGCCTGGAATCAGCCCCAGCATTTT
CASSEAWNQPQHF
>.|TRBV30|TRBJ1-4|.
TGTGCCTGGAGTGTACAGCTTAATGAAAAACTGTTTTTT
CAWSVQLNEKLFF
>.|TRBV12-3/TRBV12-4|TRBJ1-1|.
TGTGCCAGCAACACAGGCCCAACGGGGGCAGACACTGAAGCTTTCTTT
CASNTGPTGADTEAFF
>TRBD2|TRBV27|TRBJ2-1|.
TGTGCCAGCAGTTTAACTAGCGGGAAGCCCAATGAGCAGTTCTTC
CASSLTSGKPNEQFF
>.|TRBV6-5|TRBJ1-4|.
TGTGCCAGCAGTTCCCTGGGGGAGACTAATGAAAAACTGTTTTTT
CASSSLGETNEKLFF
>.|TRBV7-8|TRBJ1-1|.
TGTGCCAGCATGACCAGGGTGTTCGAAGCTTTCTTT
CASMTRVFEAFF
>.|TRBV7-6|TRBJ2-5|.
TGTGCCAGCAGCTTAATTGGCGCGGATATCCAAGAGACCCAGTACTTC
CASSLIGADIQETQYF
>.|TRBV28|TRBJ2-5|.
TGTGCCAGCAGTTTATGGTTTTCCGACAGGTTTCAAGAGACCCAGTACTTC
CASSLWFSDRFQETQYF
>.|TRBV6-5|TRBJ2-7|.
TGTGCCAGCAGTTACTCGGCACATGATGAGCAGTACTTC
CASSYSAHDEQYF